This T cell receptor beta chain stems from a study of control samples from healthy donors and cancer patients. CDR3 length: 16 residues. The V segment lost 2 bases and the J segment 2 bases; nucleotides outside the gene matches: 6. CDR1 is KGHSH, CDR2 LQKENI, per germline. The data were produced by immunoSEQ multiplex PCR, yet TCRdb's version contains in-frame clones alone and is incomplete. The sample carries 100,000 to 150,000 clones, roughly 86% recorded once. Input material: blood. The sequence came from a man aged 60-69 years in good health. The gene calls are TRBV18 and TRBJ2-5; TRBD2 matches at 9 bases. CDR3 amino acids: CASSPFGGGGQETQYF. The CDR3 DNA reads TGTGCCAGCTCACCATTCGGCGGGGGGGGTCAAGAGACCCAGTACTTC.